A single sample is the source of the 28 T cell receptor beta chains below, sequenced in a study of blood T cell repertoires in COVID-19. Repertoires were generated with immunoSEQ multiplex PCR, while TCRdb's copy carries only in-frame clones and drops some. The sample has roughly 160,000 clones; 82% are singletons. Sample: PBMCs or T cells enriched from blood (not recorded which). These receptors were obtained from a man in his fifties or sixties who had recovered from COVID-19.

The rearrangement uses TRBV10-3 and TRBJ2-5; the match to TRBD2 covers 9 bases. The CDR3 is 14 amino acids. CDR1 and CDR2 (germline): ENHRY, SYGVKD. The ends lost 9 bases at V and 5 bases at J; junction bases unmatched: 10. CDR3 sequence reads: CAIPDPLAGETQYF. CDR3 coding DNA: TGTGCCATACCCGACCCCCTAGCGGGGGAGACCCAGTACTTC.

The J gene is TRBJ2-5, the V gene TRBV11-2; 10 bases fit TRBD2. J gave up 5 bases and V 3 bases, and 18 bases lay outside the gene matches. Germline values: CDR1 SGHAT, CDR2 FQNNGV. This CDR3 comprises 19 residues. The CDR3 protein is CASSFQNRAGGFPPETQYF. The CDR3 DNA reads TGTGCCAGCAGCTTTCAGAATCGAGCGGGGGGGTTTCCCCCCGAGACCCAGTACTTC.

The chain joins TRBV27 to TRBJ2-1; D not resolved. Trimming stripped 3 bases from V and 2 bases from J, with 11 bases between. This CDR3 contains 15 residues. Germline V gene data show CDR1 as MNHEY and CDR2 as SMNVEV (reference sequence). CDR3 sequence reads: CASSFTPVTYNEQFF. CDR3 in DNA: TGTGCCAGCAGTTTCACCCCAGTTACCTACAATGAGCAGTTCTTC.

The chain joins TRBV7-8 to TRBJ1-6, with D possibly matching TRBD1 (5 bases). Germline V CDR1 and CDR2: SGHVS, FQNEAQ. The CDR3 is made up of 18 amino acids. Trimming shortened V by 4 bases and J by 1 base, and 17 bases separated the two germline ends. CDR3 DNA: TGTGCCAGCAGCTCCCGAGTTCGGGGGGGATCCTATAATTCACCCCTCCACTTT. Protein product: CASSSRVRGGSYNSPLHF. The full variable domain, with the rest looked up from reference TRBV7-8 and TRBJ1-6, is GAGVSQSPRYKVAKRGQDVALRCDPISGHVSLFWYQQALGQGPEFLTYFQNEAQLDKSGLPSDRFFAERPEGSVSTLKIQRTQQEDSAVYLCASSSRVRGGSYNSPLHFGNGTRLTVT.

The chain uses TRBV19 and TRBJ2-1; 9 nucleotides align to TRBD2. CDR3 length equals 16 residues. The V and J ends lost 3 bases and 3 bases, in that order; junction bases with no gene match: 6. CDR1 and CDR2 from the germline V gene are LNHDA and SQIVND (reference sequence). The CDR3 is CASSILSGGIYNEQFF. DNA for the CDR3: TGTGCCAGTAGTATTTTGAGCGGGGGGATCTACAATGAGCAGTTCTTC.

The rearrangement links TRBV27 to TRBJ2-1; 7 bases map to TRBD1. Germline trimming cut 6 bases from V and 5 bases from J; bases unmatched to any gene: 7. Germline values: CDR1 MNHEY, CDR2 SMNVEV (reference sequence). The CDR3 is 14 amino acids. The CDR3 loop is CASSLQGYNNEQFF. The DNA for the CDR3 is TGTGCCAGCAGCCTACAGGGGTACAACAATGAGCAGTTCTTC.

CDR3: CASSIVHSSLGNEQFF. The CDR3 nucleotides are TGTGCCAGTAGTATTGTCCACAGTTCCCTGGGTAATGAGCAGTTCTTC. This sequence joins TRBV19 and TRBJ2-1; unclear D gene. Trimming removed 3 bases from V and 7 bases from J, with 19 bases in between. This CDR3 spans 16 amino acids. The V gene's germline CDR1 is LNHDA and CDR2 SQIVND (reference sequence). Using reference TRBV19 and TRBJ2-1 for the parts outside the CDR3, the full variable domain is DGGITQSPKYLFRKEGQNVTLSCEQNLNHDAMYWYRQDPGQGLRLIYYSQIVNDFQKGDIAEGYSVSREKKESFPLTVTSAQKNPTAFYLCASSIVHSSLGNEQFFGPGTRLTVL.

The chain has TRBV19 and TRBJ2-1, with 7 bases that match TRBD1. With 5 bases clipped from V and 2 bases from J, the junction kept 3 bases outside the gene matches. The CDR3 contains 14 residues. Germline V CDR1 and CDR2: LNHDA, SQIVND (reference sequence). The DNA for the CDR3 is TGTGCCAGTAGTCGGACAGGCACCTACAATGAGCAGTTCTTC. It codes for CASSRTGTYNEQFF.

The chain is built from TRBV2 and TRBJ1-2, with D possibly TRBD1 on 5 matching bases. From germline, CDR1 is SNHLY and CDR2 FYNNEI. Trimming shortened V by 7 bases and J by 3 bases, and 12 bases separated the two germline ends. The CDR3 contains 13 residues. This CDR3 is CASNQQEYYGYTF. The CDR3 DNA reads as TGTGCCAGCAATCAACAGGAATACTATGGCTACACCTTC. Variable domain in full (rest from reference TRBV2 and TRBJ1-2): EPEVTQTPSHQVTQMGQEVILRCVPISNHLYFYWYRQILGQKVEFLVSFYNNEISEKSEIFDDQFSVERPDGSNFTLKIRSTKLEDSAMYFCASNQQEYYGYTFGSGTRLTVV.

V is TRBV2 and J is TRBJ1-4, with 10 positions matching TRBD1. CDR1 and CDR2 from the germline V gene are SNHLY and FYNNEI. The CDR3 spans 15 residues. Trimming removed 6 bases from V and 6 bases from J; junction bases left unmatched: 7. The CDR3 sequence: CASRGDRGRDEKLFF. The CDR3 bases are TGTGCCAGCAGGGGAGACAGGGGGCGCGATGAAAAACTGTTTTTT.

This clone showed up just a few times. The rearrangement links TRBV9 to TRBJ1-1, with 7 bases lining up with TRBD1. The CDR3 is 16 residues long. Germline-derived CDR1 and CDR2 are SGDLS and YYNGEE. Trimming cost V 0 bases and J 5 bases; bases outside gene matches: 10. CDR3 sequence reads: CASSVGDNPGGTEAFF. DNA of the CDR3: TGTGCCAGCAGCGTAGGAGACAACCCAGGGGGGACTGAAGCTTTCTTT.

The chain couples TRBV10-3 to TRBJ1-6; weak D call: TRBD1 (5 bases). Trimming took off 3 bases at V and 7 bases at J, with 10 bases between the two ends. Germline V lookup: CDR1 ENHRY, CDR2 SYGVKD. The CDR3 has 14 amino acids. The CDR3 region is CAISEGQGNSPLHF. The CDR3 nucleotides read TGTGCCATCAGTGAAGGGCAGGGCAATTCACCCCTCCACTTT.

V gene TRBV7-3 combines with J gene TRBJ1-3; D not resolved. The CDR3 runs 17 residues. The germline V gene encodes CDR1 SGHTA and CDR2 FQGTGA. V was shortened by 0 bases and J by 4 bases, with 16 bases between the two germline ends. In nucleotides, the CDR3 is TGTGCCAGCAGCTTAACACCTAGGAAGAGGGCCGGAAACACCATATATTTT. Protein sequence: CASSLTPRKRAGNTIYF.

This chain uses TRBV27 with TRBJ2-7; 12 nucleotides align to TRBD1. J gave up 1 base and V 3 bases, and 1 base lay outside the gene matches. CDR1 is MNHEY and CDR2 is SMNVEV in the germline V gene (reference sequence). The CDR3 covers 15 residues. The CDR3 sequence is CASSLGQGASYEQYF. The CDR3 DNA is TGTGCCAGCAGTTTGGGACAGGGGGCATCCTACGAGCAGTACTTC.

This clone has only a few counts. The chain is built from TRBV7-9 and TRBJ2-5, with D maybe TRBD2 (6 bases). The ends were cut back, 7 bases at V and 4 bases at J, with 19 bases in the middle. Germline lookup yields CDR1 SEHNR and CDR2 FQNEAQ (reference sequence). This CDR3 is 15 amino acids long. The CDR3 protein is CASILKIGGGETQYF. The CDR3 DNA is TGTGCCAGCATCCTCAAAATCGGGGGTGGAGAGACCCAGTACTTC.

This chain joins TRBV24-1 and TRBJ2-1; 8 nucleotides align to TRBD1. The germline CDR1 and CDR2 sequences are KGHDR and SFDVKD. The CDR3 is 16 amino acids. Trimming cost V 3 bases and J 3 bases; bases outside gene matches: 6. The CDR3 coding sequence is TGTGCCACCAGTGATGTCGACAGGGGAAACTACAATGAGCAGTTCTTC. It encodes CATSDVDRGNYNEQFF.

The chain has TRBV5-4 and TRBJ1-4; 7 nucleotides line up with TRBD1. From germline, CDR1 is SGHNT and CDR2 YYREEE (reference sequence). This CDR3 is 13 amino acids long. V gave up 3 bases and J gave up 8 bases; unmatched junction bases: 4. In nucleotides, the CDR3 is TGTGCCAGCAGCTCGACGACAGGGGAAAAACTGTTTTTT. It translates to CASSSTTGEKLFF.

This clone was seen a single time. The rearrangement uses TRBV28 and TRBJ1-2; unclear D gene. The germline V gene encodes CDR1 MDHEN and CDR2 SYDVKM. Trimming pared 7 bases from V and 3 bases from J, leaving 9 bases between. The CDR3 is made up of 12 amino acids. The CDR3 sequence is CASTPRDYGYTF. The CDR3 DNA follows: TGTGCCAGCACCCCACGGGACTATGGCTACACCTTC.

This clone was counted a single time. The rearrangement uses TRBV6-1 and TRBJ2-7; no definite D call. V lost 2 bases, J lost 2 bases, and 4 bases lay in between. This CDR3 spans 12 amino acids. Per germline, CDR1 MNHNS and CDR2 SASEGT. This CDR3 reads CASSERAYEQYF. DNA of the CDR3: TGTGCCAGCAGTGAAAGAGCCTACGAGCAGTACTTC.

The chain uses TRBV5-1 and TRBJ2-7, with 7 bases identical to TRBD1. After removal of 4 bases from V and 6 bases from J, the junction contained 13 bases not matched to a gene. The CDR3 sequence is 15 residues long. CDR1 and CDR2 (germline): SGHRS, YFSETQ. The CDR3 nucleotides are TGCGCCAGCAGCAACGCCGAAGGGGGCTGGGCCGAGCAGTACTTC. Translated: CASSNAEGGWAEQYF. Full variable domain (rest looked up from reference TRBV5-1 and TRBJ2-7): KAGVTQTPRYLIKTRGQQVTLSCSPISGHRSVSWYQQTPGQGLQFLFEYFSETQRNKGNFPGRFSGRQFSNSRSEMNVSTLELGDSALYLCASSNAEGGWAEQYFGPGTRLTVT.

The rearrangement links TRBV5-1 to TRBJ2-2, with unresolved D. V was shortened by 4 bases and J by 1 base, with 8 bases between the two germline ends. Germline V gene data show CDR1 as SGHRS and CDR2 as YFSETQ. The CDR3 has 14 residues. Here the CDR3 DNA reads TGCGCCAGCAGCGAAGAACTGAACACCGGGGAGCTGTTTTTT. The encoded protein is CASSEELNTGELFF.

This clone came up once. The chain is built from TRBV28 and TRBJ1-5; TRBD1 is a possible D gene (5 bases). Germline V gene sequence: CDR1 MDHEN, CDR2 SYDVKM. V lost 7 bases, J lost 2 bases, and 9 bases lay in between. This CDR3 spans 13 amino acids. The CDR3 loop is CASTEGGNQPQHF. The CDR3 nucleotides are TGTGCCAGCACCGAAGGGGGCAATCAGCCCCAGCATTTT.

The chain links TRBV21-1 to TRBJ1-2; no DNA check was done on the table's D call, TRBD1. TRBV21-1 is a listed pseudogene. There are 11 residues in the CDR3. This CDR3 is CASSKDRGYTF. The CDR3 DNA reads TGTGCCAGCAGCAAAGACAGGGGCTACACCTTC.

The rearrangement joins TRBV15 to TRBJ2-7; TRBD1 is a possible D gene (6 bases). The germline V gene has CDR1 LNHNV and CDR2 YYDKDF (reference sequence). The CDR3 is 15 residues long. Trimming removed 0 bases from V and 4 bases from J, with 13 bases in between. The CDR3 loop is CATSRDRQGRYEQYF. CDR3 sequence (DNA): TGTGCCACCAGCAGAGATCGGCAGGGGCGGTACGAGCAGTACTTC.

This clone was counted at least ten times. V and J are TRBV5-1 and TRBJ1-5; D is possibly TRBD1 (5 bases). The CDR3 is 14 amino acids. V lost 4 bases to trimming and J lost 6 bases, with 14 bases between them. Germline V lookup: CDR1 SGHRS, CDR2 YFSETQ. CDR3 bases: TGCGCCAGCAGCCCACAAGGAGGGGTTCAGCCCCAGCATTTT. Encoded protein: CASSPQGGVQPQHF. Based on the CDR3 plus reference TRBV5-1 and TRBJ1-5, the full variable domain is KAGVTQTPRYLIKTRGQQVTLSCSPISGHRSVSWYQQTPGQGLQFLFEYFSETQRNKGNFPGRFSGRQFSNSRSEMNVSTLELGDSALYLCASSPQGGVQPQHFGDGTRLSIL.

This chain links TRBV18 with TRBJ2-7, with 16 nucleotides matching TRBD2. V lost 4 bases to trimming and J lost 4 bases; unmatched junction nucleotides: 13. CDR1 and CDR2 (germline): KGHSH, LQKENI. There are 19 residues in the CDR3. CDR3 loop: CASSQSPGLAGGPRYEQYF. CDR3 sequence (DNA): TGTGCCAGCTCACAGTCCCCGGGACTAGCGGGGGGGCCGCGGTACGAGCAGTACTTC.

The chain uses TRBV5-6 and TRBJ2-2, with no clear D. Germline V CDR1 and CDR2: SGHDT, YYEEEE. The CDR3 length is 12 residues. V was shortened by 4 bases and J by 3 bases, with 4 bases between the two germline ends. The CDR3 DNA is TGTGCCAGCAGCCTTTACACCGGGGAGCTGTTTTTT. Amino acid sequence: CASSLYTGELFF.

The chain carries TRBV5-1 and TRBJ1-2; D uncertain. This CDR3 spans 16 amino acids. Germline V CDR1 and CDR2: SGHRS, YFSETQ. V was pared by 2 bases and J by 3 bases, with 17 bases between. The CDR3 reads CASSFSPRAEDYGYTF. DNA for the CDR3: TGCGCCAGCAGCTTCTCCCCCCGGGCGGAGGACTATGGCTACACCTTC. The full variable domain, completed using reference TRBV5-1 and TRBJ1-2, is KAGVTQTPRYLIKTRGQQVTLSCSPISGHRSVSWYQQTPGQGLQFLFEYFSETQRNKGNFPGRFSGRQFSNSRSEMNVSTLELGDSALYLCASSFSPRAEDYGYTFGSGTRLTVV.